These 5 T cell receptor beta chains came from one sample sequenced in a study of blood T cell repertoires in COVID-19. This table comes from immunoSEQ multiplex PCR, and its TCRdb copy is limited to in-frame clones, with some not included. The sample includes about 150,000 clones, about 85% seen only once; the top ten take 0.6% to 0.65%. The sample was peripheral blood. The source is a man in his fifties or sixties with COVID-19, enrolled during active disease.

This rearrangement joins TRBV9 to TRBJ1-1; D is possibly TRBD1 (5 bases). The CDR3 is made up of 16 amino acids. V lost 0 bases and J lost 4, with 16 bases in between. Germline V gene sequence: CDR1 SGDLS, CDR2 YYNGEE. DNA for the CDR3: TGTGCCAGCAGCGTAGACCCATATCCAGGGTCCACTGAAGCTTTCTTT. This gives the protein CASSVDPYPGSTEAFF.

J is TRBJ2-7 and V is TRBV10-3; D is perhaps TRBD1 (5 bases). Germline V CDR1 and CDR2: ENHRY, SYGVKD. V lost 1 base to trimming and J lost 0 bases, with 13 bases between them. This CDR3 has 16 amino acids. CDR3 DNA: TGTGCCATCAGTGAGTTGGTGACAGCGAGCTCCTACGAGCAGTACTTC. Protein product: CAISELVTASSYEQYF.

The CDR3 protein is CASSYSGRQTQTGYTF. CDR3 DNA: TGTGCCAGCAGTTACTCGGGCCGGCAGACCCAAACCGGCTACACCTTC. V and J are TRBV6-6 and TRBJ1-2; D remains unclear. Trimming cost V 0 bases and J 8 bases, with 19 bases left between them. Looked up from germline, CDR1 is MNHNY and CDR2 is SVGAGI (reference sequence). The CDR3 is 16 amino acids.

V is TRBV19 and J is TRBJ2-5; a weak D match, TRBD1 (5 bases). CDR3 length: 13 amino acids. Deletions cut 7 bases from V and 0 bases from J, with 9 bases between. Germline V gives CDR1 LNHDA, CDR2 SQIVND (reference sequence). The CDR3 reads CASKGANQETQYF. The CDR3 DNA follows: TGTGCCAGTAAAGGGGCAAACCAAGAGACCCAGTACTTC.

V gene TRBV7-2 combines with J gene TRBJ1-5, with 7 bases that match TRBD1. The CDR3 loop spans 15 amino acids. J gave up 5 bases and V 3 bases, and 7 bases lay outside the gene matches. The germline CDR1 and CDR2 sequences are SGHTA and FQGNSA. The CDR3 spells CASSLLGGVDQPQHF. CDR3 coding DNA: TGTGCCAGCAGCTTGTTAGGGGGCGTCGATCAGCCCCAGCATTTT.